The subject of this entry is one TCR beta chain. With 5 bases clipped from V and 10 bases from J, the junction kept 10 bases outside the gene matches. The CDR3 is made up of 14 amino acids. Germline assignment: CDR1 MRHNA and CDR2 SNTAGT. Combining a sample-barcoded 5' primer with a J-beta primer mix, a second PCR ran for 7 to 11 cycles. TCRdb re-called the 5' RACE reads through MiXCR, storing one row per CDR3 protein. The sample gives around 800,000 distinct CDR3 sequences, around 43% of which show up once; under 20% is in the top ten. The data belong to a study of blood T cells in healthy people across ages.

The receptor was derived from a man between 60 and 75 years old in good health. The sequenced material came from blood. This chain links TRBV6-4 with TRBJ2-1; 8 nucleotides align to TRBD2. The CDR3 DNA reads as TGTGCCAGCAGTTCCTCGGGGGGGCGTCAGGAGCAGTTCTTC. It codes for CASSSSGGRQEQFF.